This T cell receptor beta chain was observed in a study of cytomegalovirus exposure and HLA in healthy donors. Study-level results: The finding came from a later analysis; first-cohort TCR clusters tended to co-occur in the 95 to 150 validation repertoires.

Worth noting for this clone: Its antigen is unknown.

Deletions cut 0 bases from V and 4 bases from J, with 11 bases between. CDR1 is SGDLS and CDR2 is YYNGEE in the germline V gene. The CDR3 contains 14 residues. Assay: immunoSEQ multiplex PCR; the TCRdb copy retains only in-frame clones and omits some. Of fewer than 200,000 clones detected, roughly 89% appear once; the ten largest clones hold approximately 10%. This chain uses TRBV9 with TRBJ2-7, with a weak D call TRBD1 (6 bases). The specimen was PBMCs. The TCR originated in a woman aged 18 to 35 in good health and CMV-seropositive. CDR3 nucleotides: TGTGCCAGCAGCGTAGCGACAGGCCCTTACGAGCAGTACTTC. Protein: CASSVATGPYEQYF.